One TCR beta chain is described in this entry. This CDR3 contains 12 residues. From germline, CDR1 is MNHEY and CDR2 SMNVEV (reference sequence). V was cut by 3 bases and J by 7 bases, with 4 bases left in between. The data stem from a study of Ad26.COV2.S vaccination and SARS-CoV-2 variants. The method was immunoSEQ multiplex PCR; TCRdb's version includes in-frame clones alone and lacks a portion of them. Among a few hundred thousand clones, roughly 87% were seen once, and the ten largest hold around 3.6%. Treatment indicated: some 20 received Ad26.COV2.S at low or high dose, single or two shots; roughly five received placebo; per-sample allocation not given. Material that was analyzed had been drawn on day 63 after the first vaccine or placebo injection.

V is TRBV27 and J is TRBJ1-6; D is unclear. Sequencing was performed on peripheral blood, taken in a trial of Ad26.COV2.S vaccine versus placebo. This TCR was sampled from a person aged 18 to 59 who received the Ad26.COV2.S COVID-19 vaccine or a placebo. Here the CDR3 reads CASSFWNSPLHF. DNA for the CDR3: TGTGCCAGCAGTTTTTGGAATTCACCCCTCCACTTT.